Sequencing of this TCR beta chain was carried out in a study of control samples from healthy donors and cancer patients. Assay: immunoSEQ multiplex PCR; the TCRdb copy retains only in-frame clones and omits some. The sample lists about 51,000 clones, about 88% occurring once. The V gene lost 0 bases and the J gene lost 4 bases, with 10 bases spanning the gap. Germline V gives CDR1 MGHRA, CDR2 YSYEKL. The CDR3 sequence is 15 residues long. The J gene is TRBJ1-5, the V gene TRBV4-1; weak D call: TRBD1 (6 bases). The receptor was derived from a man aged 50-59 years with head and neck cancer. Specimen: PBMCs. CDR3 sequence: CASSQDTGSNQPQHF. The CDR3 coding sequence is TGCGCCAGCAGCCAAGATACAGGGTCGAATCAGCCCCAGCATTTT.